Listed below are T cell receptor beta chains from one sample, sequenced in a study of blood T cells in healthy people across ages. TCRdb re-analysed the 5' RACE reads in MiXCR, keeping a single row per CDR3 protein. The sample comprises 380,000 or so distinct CDR3 sequences, roughly half of which are singletons, and around 49% rests with the top ten. Sequences were obtained from blood. The receptor source for this set is a man in his 60s in good health. The CDR3 runs from the conserved cysteine through the conserved F or W. The D gene is left open where the match is weak. Rows give clone size only sometimes, using once, few, many, or a class for an expanded clone.

DNA	CDR3	size	D	J	V
TGCAGTGCTAGAGAGGGTTCAGGGGCGGGCACTGAAGCTTTCTTT	CSAREGSGAGTEAFF	few	.	TRBJ1-1	TRBV20-1
TGTGCCAGCGGACCCGGTGCCCACGAGCAGTACTTC	CASGPGAHEQYF	.	.	TRBJ2-7	TRBV3-1
TGTGCCAGCAATACCCGACTCGGGGACTACAATGAGCAGTTCTTC	CASNTRLGDYNEQFF	.	.	TRBJ2-1	TRBV12-3/TRBV12-4
TGCGCCAGCAGCTTGGCAGGGGTAGATAATTCACCCCTCCACTTT	CASSLAGVDNSPLHF	.	.	TRBJ1-6	TRBV5-1
TGTGCCAGCAGCCCGCCCGGCTTGAGCCCCGGTGAGCAGTTCTTC	CASSPPGLSPGEQFF	.	.	TRBJ2-1	TRBV7-2
TGTGCCAGCAGCCAGACTCCCCAGATCAATCAGCCCCAGCATTTT	CASSQTPQINQPQHF	.	.	TRBJ1-5	TRBV5-5
TGCAGTGCTAGAGATTTTGGGGCTATCGGGAGCACAGATACGCAGTATTTT	CSARDFGAIGSTDTQYF	.	.	TRBJ2-3	TRBV20-1
TGTGCCAGCAGCCAGACTAGCGGATCCTCGGGCACCGGGGAGCTGTTTTTT	CASSQTSGSSGTGELFF	.	TRBD2	TRBJ2-2	TRBV4-2
TGTGCCAGCAGTCGTGGACTTATCTCCTACGAGCAGTACTTC	CASSRGLISYEQYF	.	.	TRBJ2-7	TRBV7-2
TGTGCCTGGAGACCTAAAGGGACAGCCTCTGGAAACACCATATATTTT	CAWRPKGTASGNTIYF	once	TRBD1	TRBJ1-3	TRBV30
TGCAGTGCTAGTGGGTCGAACACTGAAGCTTTCTTT	CSASGSNTEAFF	.	.	TRBJ1-1	TRBV20-1
TGTGCCTGCAGCTTAGCAGCTAACACTGAAGCTTTCTTT	CACSLAANTEAFF	.	.	TRBJ1-1	TRBV7-9
TGCAGTGCCACCGAAATGGGCGACTACGAGCAGTACTTC	CSATEMGDYEQYF	many	.	TRBJ2-7	TRBV20-1
TGTGCCAGCAGCCAGGGCAGTGGGACCATTCAGTACTTC	CASSQGSGTIQYF	few	.	TRBJ2-4	TRBV14
TGTGCCACCAGCTCTGTGGCGCATTTTTCCTACGAGCAGTACTTC	CATSSVAHFSYEQYF	once	.	TRBJ2-7	TRBV24-1
TGTGCCAGCAGTTTAGCGCCCAGGCTCGACGAGCAGTACTTC	CASSLAPRLDEQYF	.	.	TRBJ2-7	TRBV12-3/TRBV12-4
TGTGCCAGCAGCTTGGATAGGACTAGCGGGATCTACGAGCAGTACTTC	CASSLDRTSGIYEQYF	.	TRBD2	TRBJ2-7	TRBV7-2
TGCAGCGTTTGGACGCCTAATGGGTATGGCTACACCTTC	CSVWTPNGYGYTF	.	.	TRBJ1-2	TRBV29-1
TGTGCCAGCAGCTTAAGCGGTGGTAGCGTTAGCACAGATACGCAGTATTTT	CASSLSGGSVSTDTQYF	.	.	TRBJ2-3	TRBV7-2
TGTGCCAGCAGCTCCCGAGGGGTTAGGTCTGGGGCCAACGTCCTGACTTTC	CASSSRGVRSGANVLTF	once	.	TRBJ2-6	TRBV5-6
TGTGCCAGCAGCCTGAGGGTTGGCGGGGAGCTGTTTTTT	CASSLRVGGELFF	.	.	TRBJ2-2	TRBV7-8
TGCAGTGCTAGAGCCGTGACTGGGGCCAACGTCCTGACTTTC	CSARAVTGANVLTF	.	.	TRBJ2-6	TRBV20-1
TGTGCCAGCAGTGCAACCTCTAGCACAGATACGGAATATTTT	CASSATSSTDTEYF	.	.	TRBJ2-3	TRBV12-3/TRBV12-4
TGCAGTGCAGAACCGACAGGGGGCGGCGAGCAGTACTTC	CSAEPTGGGEQYF	.	TRBD1	TRBJ2-7	TRBV20-1
TGTGCCAGCAGCTTAGGGGGATTTAACTATGGCTACACCTTC	CASSLGGFNYGYTF	.	.	TRBJ1-2	TRBV11-2
TGTGCCACCAAAAGGGACAGCACAGATACGCAGTATTTT	CATKRDSTDTQYF	.	.	TRBJ2-3	TRBV2
TGCGCCAGCAGCTTGGCCGGTGGAGCCCAAGCCCTTTACGAGCAGTACTTC	CASSLAGGAQALYEQYF	many	.	TRBJ2-7	TRBV5-1
TGTGCCAGCGCTGGGGGGGCTGGGGCCAACGTCCTGACTTTC	CASAGGAGANVLTF	.	TRBD2	TRBJ2-6	TRBV6-5
TGTGCCACCAAAGACCCCTCTAGGGCCAACGTCCTGACTTTC	CATKDPSRANVLTF	few	.	TRBJ2-6	TRBV10-3
TGTGCCAGCAGTTACCAGGGTTACGAGCAGTACTTC	CASSYQGYEQYF	.	.	TRBJ2-7	TRBV7-9
TGTGCCTGGAGGGCGGGCAGGGAATCTGGGGCCAACGTCCTGACTTTC	CAWRAGRESGANVLTF	.	.	TRBJ2-6	TRBV30
TGCAGTATCGACACAGGGGCGTTTAACTATGGCTACACCTTC	CSIDTGAFNYGYTF	few	TRBD1	TRBJ1-2	TRBV20-1
TGTGCCAGCAGCTACCAGGGTCGCGAGACCCAGTACTTC	CASSYQGRETQYF	.	.	TRBJ2-5	TRBV9
TGTGCCAGCAGCTTGGATCCCGAGACCCAGTACTTC	CASSLDPETQYF	few	.	TRBJ2-5	TRBV11-1
TGCAGTGCTCCGGGACTAGCCTACGAGCAGTACTTC	CSAPGLAYEQYF	.	TRBD2	TRBJ2-7	TRBV20-1
TGCAGCGTTGAATTGAGCGGAGTCACAGATACGCAGTATTTT	CSVELSGVTDTQYF	.	.	TRBJ2-3	TRBV29-1
TGTGCCAGCTCACGGGGAGTGAACACTGAAGCTTTCTTT	CASSRGVNTEAFF	few	.	TRBJ1-1	TRBV7-2
TGTGCCAGCAGCTTACCAGCGGGGGGCTACAATGAGCAGTTCTTC	CASSLPAGGYNEQFF	.	TRBD2	TRBJ2-1	TRBV7-3
TGCAGTGCTAGAGATACTCGGACTAGCTTTCACGAGCAGTACTTC	CSARDTRTSFHEQYF	.	TRBD2	TRBJ2-7	TRBV20-1
TGTGCCAGCAGTGTACAGGGTGCTGGCAAATTCTACGAGCAGTACTTC	CASSVQGAGKFYEQYF	.	.	TRBJ2-7	TRBV6-1